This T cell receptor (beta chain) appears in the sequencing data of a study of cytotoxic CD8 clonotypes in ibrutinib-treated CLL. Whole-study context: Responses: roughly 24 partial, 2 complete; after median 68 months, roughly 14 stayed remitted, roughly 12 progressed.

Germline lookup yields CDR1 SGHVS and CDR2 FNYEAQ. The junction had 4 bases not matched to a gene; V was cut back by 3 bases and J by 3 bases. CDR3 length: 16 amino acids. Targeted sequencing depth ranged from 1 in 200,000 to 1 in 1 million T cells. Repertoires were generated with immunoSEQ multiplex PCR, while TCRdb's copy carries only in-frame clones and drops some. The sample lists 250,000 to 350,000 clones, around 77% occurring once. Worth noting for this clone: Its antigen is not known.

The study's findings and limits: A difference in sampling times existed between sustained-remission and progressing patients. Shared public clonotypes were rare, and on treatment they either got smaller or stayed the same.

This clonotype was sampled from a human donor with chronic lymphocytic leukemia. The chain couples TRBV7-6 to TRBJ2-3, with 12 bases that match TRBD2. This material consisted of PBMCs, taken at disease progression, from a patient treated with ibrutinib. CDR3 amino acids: CASSFGLAGKTDTQYF. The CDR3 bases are TGTGCCAGCAGCTTCGGACTAGCGGGAAAGACAGATACGCAGTATTTT.